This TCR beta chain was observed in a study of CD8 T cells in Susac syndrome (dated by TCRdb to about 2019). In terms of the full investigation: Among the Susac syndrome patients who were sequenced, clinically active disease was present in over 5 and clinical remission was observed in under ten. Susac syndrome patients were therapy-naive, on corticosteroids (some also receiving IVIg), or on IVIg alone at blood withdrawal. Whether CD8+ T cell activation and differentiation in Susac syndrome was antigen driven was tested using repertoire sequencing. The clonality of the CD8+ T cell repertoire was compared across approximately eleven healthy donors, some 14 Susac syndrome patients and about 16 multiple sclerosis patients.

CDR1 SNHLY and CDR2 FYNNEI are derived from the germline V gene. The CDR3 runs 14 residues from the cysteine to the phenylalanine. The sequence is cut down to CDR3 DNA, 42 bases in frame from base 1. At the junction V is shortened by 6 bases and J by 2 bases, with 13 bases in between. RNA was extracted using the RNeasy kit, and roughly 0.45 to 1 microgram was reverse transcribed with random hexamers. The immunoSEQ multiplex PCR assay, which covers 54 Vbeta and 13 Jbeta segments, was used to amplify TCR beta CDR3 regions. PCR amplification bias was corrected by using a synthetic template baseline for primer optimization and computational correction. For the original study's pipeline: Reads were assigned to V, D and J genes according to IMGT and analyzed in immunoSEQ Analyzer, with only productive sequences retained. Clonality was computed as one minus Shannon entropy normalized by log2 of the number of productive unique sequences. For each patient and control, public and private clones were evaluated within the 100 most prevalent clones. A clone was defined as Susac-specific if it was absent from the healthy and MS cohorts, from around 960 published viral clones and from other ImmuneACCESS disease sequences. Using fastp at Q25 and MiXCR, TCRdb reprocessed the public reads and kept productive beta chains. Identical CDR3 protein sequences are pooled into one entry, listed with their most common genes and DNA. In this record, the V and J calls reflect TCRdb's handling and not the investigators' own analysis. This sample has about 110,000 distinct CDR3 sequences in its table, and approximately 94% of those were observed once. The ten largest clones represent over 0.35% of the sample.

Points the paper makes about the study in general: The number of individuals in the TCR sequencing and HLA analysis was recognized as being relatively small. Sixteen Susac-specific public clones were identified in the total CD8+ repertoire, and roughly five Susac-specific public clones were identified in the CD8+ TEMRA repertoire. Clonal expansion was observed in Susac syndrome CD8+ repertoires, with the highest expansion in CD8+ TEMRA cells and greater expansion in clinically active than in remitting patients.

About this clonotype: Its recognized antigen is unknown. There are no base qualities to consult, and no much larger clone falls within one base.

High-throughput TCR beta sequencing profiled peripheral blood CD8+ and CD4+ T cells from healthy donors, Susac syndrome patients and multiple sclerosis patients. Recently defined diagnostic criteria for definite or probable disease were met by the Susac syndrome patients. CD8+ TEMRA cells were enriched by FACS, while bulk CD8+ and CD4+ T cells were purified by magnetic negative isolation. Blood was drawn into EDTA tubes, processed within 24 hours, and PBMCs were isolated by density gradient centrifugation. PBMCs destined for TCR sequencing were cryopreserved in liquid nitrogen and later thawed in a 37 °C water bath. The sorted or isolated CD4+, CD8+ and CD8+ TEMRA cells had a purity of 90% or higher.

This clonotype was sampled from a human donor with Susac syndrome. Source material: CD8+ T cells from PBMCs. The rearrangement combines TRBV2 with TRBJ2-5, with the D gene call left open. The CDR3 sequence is CASRWPVGQETQYF. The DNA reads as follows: TGTGCCAGCAGGTGGCCGGTCGGACAAGAGACCCAGTACTTC.